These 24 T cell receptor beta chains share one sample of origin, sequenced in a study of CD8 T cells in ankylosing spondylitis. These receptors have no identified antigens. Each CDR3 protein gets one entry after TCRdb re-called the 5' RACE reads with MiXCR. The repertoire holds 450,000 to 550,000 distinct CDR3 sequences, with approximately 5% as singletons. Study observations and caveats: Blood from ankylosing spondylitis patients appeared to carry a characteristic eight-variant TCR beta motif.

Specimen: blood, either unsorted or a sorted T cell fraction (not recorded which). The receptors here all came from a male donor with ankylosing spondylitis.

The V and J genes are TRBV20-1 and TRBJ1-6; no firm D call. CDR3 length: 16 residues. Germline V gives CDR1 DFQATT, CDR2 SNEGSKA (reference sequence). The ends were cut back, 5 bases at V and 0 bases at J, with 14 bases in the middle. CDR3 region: CSAPTAPSSYNSPLHF. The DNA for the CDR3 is TGCAGTGCTCCGACCGCCCCGAGCTCCTATAATTCACCCCTCCACTTT.

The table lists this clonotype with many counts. This chain's CDR3 is CASSQEPGQGVLAFF. The CDR3 DNA reads as TGTGCCAGCAGCCAAGAACCGGGACAGGGGGTGTTAGCTTTCTTT. The chain joins TRBV7-6 to TRBJ1-1; 11 positions agree with TRBD1. The CDR3 extends over 15 amino acids. Germline-derived CDR1 and CDR2 are SGHVS and FNYEAQ. V was clipped by 5 bases and J by 10 bases; unmatched bases: 12.

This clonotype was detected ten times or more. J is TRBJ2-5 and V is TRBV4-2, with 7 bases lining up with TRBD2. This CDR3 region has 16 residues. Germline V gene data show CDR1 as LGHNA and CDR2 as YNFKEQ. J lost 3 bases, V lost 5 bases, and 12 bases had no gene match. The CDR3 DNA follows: TGTGCCAGCAGCACCCGACTAGCCCAGGAGAAAGAGACCCAGTACTTC. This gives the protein CASSTRLAQEKETQYF.

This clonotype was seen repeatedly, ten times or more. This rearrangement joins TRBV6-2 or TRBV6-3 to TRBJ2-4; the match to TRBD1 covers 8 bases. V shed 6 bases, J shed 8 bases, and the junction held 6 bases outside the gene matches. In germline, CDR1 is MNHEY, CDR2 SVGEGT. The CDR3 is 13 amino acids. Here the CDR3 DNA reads TGTGCCAGCAGACGGACAGGGAGTGACATTCAGTACTTC. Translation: CASRRTGSDIQYF.

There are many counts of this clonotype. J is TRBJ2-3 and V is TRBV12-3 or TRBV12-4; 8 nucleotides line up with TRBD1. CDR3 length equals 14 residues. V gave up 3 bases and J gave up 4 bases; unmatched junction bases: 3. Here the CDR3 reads CASSFDRGSDTQYF. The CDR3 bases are TGTGCCAGCAGTTTCGACAGGGGCTCAGATACGCAGTATTTT.

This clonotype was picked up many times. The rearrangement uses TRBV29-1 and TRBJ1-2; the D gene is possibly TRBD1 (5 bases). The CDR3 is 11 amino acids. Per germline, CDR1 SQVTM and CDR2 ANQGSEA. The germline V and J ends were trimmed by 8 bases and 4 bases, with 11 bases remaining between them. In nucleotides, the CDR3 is TGCAGCATCAGGGACGGCTATGGCTACACCTTC. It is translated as CSIRDGYGYTF.

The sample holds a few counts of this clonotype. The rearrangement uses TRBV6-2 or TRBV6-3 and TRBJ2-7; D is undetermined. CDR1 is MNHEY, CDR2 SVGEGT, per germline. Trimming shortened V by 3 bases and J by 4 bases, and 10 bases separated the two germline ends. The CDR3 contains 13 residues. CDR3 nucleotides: TGTGCCAGCAGTTATCCGCCCCCTTACGAGCAGTACTTC. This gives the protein CASSYPPPYEQYF.

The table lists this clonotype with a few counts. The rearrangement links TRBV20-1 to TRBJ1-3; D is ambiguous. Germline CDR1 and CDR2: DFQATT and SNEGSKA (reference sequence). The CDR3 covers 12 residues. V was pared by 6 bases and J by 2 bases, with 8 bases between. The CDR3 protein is CSALVPGNTIYF. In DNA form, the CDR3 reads TGCAGTGCCCTCGTCCCTGGAAACACCATATATTTT.

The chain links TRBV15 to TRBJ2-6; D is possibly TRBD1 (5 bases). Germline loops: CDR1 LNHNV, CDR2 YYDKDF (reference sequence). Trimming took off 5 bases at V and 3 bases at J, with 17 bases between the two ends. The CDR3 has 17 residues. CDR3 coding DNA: TGTGCCACCAGCCCCTGGAAAGGGGCGAATGGGGCCAACGTCCTGACTTTC. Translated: CATSPWKGANGANVLTF.

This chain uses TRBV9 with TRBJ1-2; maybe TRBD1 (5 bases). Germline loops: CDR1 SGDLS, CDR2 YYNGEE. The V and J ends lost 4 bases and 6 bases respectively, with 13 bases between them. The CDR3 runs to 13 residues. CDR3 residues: CASSFPGADGYTF. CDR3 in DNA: TGTGCCAGCAGCTTTCCTGGGGCTGATGGCTACACCTTC. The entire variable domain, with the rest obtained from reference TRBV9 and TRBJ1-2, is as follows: DSGVTQTPKHLITATGQRVTLRCSPRSGDLSVYWYQQSLDQGLQFLIQYYNGEERAKGNILERFSAQQFPDLHSELNLSSLELGDSALYFCASSFPGADGYTFGSGTRLTVV.

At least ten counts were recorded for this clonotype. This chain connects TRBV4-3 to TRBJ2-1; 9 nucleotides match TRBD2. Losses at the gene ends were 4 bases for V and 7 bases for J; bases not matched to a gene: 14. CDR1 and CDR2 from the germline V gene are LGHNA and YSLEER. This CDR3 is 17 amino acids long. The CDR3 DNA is TGCGCCAGCAGCCGAATCCTTAGCGGGAGCAAGGTGAATGAGCAGTTCTTC. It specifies CASSRILSGSKVNEQFF.

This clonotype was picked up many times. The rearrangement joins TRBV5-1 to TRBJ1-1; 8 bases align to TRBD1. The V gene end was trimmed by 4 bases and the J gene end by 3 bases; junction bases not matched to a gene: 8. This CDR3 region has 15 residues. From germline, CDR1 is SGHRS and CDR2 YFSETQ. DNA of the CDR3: TGCGCCAGCAGCCGCGAAGGACAGGGAGACACTGAAGCTTTCTTT. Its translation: CASSREGQGDTEAFF. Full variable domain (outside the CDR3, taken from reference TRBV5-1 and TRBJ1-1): KAGVTQTPRYLIKTRGQQVTLSCSPISGHRSVSWYQQTPGQGLQFLFEYFSETQRNKGNFPGRFSGRQFSNSRSEMNVSTLELGDSALYLCASSREGQGDTEAFFGQGTRLTVV.

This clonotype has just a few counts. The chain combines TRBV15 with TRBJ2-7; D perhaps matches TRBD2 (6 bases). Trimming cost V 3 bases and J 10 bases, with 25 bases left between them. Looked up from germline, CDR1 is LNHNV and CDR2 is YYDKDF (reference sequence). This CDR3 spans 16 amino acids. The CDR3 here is CATSSDGVGRLDPQYF. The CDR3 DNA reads TGTGCCACCAGCAGTGATGGGGTAGGGCGACTAGATCCCCAGTACTTC. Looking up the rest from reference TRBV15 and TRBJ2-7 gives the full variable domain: DAMVIQNPRYQVTQFGKPVTLSCSQTLNHNVMYWYQQKSSQAPKLLFHYYDKDFNNEADTPDNFQSRRPNTSFCFLDIRSPGLGDTAMYLCATSSDGVGRLDPQYFGPGTRLTVT.

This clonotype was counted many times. CDR3 nucleotide sequence: TGTGCCAGCAGTGCCCCTAACTATGGCTACACCTTC. It yields the protein CASSAPNYGYTF. This chain links TRBV6-5 with TRBJ1-2; D remains unclear. CDR3 length: 12 residues. The ends were cut back, 5 bases at V and 0 bases at J, with 4 bases in the middle. The germline CDR1 and CDR2 sequences are MNHEY and SVGAGI.

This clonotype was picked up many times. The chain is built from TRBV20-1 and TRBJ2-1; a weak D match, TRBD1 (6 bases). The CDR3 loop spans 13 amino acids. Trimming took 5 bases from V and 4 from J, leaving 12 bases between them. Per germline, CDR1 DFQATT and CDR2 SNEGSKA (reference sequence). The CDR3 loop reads CSAQTRGYNEQFF. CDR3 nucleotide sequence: TGCAGTGCTCAAACTAGGGGGTACAATGAGCAGTTCTTC.

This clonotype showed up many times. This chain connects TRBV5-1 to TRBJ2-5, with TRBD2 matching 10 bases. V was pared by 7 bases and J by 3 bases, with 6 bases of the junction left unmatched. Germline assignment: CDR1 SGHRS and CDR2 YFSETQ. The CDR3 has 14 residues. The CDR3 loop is CASHLAGGEETQYF. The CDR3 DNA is TGCGCCAGCCACTTAGCGGGGGGAGAAGAGACCCAGTACTTC.

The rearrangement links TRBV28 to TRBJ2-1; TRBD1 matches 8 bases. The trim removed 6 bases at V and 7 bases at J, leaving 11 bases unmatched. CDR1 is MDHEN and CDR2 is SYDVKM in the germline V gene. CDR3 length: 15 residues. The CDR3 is CASRITGQGWNEQFF. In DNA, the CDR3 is TGTGCCAGCAGAATTACCGGACAGGGATGGAATGAGCAGTTCTTC.

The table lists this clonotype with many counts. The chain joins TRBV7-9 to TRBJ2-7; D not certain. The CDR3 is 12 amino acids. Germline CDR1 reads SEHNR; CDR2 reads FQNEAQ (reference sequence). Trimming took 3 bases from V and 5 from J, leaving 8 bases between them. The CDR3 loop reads CASSLELDEQYF. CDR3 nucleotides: TGTGCCAGCAGCTTGGAGCTGGACGAGCAGTACTTC.

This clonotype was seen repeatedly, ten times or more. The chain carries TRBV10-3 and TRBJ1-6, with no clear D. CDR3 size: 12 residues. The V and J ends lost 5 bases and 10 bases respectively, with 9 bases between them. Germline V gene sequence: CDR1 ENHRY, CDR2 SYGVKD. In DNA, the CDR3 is TGTGCCATCAGTTATCCGGGCTCACCCCTCCACTTT. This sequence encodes CAISYPGSPLHF.

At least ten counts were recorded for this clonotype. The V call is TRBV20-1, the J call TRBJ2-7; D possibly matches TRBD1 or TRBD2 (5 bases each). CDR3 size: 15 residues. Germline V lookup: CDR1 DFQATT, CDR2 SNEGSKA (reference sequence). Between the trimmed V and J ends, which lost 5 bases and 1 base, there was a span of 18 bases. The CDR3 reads CSAPQEAGISYEQYF. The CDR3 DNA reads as TGCAGTGCTCCGCAGGAGGCAGGGATTTCCTACGAGCAGTACTTC.

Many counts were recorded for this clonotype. CDR3 bases: TGTGCCAGCAGTCCTAAGGACAGGGGATACGATTCACCCCTCCACTTT. The encoded protein is CASSPKDRGYDSPLHF. This rearrangement joins TRBV12-3 or TRBV12-4 to TRBJ1-6; 9 bases fit TRBD1. The V and J ends lost 5 bases and 8 bases, in that order; junction bases with no gene match: 10. This CDR3 contains 16 residues.

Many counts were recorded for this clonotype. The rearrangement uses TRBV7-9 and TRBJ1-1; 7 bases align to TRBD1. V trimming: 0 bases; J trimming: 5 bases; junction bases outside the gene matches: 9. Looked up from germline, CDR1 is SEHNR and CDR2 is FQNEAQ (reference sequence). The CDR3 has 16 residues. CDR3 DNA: TGTGCCAGCAGCTTAGCGCTTAGACAGGGTGGGACTGAAGCTTTCTTT. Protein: CASSLALRQGGTEAFF. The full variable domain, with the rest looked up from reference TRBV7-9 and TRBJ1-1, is DTGVSQNPRHKITKRGQNVTFRCDPISEHNRLYWYRQTLGQGPEFLTYFQNEAQLEKSRLLSDRFSAERPKGSFSTLEIQRTEQGDSAMYLCASSLALRQGGTEAFFGQGTRLTVV.

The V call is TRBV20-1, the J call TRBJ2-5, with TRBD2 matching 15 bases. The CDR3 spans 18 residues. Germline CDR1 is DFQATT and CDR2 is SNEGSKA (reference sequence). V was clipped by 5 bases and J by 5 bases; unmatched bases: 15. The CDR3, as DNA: TGCAGTGCTGAACCGGGACTAGCGGGGGGACGGGCCCGGGAGACCCAGTACTTC. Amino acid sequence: CSAEPGLAGGRARETQYF.

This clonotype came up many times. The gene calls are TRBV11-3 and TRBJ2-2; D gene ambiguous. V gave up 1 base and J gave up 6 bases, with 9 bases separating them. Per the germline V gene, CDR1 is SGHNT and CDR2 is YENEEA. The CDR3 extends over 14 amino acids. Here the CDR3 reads CASSLGRLAGELFF. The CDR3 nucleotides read TGTGCCAGCAGCTTAGGAAGGCTTGCCGGGGAGCTGTTTTTT.